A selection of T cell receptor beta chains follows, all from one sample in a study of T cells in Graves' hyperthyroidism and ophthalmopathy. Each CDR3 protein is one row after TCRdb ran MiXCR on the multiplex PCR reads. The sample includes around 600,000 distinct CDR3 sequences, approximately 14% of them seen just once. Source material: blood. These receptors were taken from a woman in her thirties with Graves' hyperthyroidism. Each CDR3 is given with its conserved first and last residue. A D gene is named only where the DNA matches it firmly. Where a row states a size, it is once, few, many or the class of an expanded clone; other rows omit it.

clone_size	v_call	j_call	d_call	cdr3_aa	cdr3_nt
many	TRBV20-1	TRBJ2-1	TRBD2	CSATSGLIAGGWGEQFF	TGCAGTGCAACCTCAGGTTTAATTGCGGGAGGTTGGGGTGAGCAGTTCTTC
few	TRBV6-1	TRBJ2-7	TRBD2	CASTLGTSGISSYEQYF	TGTGCCAGCACCCTCGGGACTAGCGGGATCTCGTCCTACGAGCAGTACTTC
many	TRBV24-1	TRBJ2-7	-	CATSEPAHRPVTSYEQYF	TGTGCCACCAGTGAGCCCGCTCATCGGCCGGTGACTTCCTACGAGCAGTACTTC
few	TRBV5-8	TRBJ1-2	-	CASSFSDGYGYTF	TGTGCCAGCAGCTTCTCGGACGGATATGGCTACACCTTC
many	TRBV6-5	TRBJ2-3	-	CASSYFGTQYF	TGTGCCAGCAGTTACTTTGGGACGCAGTATTTT
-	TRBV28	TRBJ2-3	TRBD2	CASSFVREGLRYF	TGTGCCAGCAGTTTTGTGCGGGAGGGGCTGCGGTATTTT
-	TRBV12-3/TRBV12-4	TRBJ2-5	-	CASSTLSETQYF	TGTGCCAGCAGTACCCTTTCAGAGACCCAGTACTTC
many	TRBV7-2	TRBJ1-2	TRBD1	CASSLEQGNYGYTF	TGTGCCAGCAGCTTAGAACAGGGGAACTATGGCTACACCTTC
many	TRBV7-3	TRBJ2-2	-	CASSFSPSNTGELFF	TGTGCCAGCAGCTTTTCACCTTCGAACACCGGGGAGCTGTTTTTT
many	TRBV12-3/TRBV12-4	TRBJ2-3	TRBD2	CASSFSGRHTDTQYF	TGTGCCAGCAGTTTCTCCGGGAGGCACACAGATACGCAGTATTTT
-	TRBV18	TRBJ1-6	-	CASSPLGPMDSPLHF	TGTGCCAGCTCACCACTGGGCCCCATGGATTCACCCCTCCACTTT
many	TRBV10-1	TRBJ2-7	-	CASSESPSYHEQYF	TGCGCCAGCAGTGAGTCTCCGAGCTACCACGAGCAGTACTTC
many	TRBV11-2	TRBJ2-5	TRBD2	CASSLTSGRRETQYF	TGTGCCAGCAGCTTAACTAGCGGGAGGCGTGAGACCCAGTACTTC
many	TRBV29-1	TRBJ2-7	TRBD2	CSVEFETSGTYEQYF	TGCAGCGTAGAGTTTGAGACTAGCGGGACCTACGAGCAGTACTTC
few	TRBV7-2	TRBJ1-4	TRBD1	CASSLYIGQGYEKLFF	TGTGCCAGCAGCTTATATATCGGACAGGGCTATGAAAAACTGTTTTTT
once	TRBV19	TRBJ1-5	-	CASSIKGHIFYSNQPQHF	TGTGCCAGTAGTATAAAGGGACACATATTTTATAGCAATCAGCCCCAGCATTTT
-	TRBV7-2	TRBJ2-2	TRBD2	CASRGTSVGELFF	TGTGCCAGCAGGGGGACTAGCGTCGGGGAGCTGTTTTTT
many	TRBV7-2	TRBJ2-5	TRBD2	CASSWTSDQQETQYF	TGTGCCAGCAGCTGGACTAGCGACCAGCAAGAGACCCAGTACTTC
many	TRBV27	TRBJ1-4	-	CASSLRGNYEKLFF	TGTGCCAGCAGTTTGCGGGGGAACTATGAAAAACTGTTTTTT
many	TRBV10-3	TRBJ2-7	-	CAISESPGPRQYF	TGTGCCATCAGTGAGTCGCCAGGGCCCCGGCAGTACTTC
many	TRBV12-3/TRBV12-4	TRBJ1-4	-	CASSFAAGRMATGKLFF	TGTGCCAGCAGTTTTGCGGCAGGCAGAATGGCCACGGGAAAACTGTTTTTT
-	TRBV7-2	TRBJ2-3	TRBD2	CASSLWTVAGGSTDTQYF	TGTGCCAGCAGCTTATGGACCGTGGCGGGAGGCTCCACAGATACGCAGTATTTT
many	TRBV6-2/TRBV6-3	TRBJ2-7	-	CASRDLTGTYEQYF	TGTGCCAGCCGTGACTTGACTGGAACCTACGAGCAGTACTTC